These 23 T cell receptor beta chains share one sample of origin, sequenced in a study of blood T cell repertoires in COVID-19. Profiling relied on immunoSEQ multiplex PCR, and the TCRdb table lists in-frame clones only, not all of them. The data show 310,000 or so clones, more than 80% seen once. Source material: PBMCs or T cells enriched from blood (not recorded which). The source of these receptors is a woman in her 30s who had recovered from COVID-19.

In the case of this clone: This sample also contains other DNA sequences that code for the same CDR3. This rearrangement joins TRBV5-1 to TRBJ2-3; 10 nucleotides match TRBD1. With V trimmed by 2 bases and J by 3 bases, 3 bases remained unmatched. CDR1 and CDR2 (germline): SGHRS, YFSETQ. The CDR3 consists of 15 residues. CDR3 in amino acids: CASSLGQGGTDTQYF. In DNA form, the CDR3 reads TGCGCCAGCAGCTTAGGACAGGGGGGTACAGATACGCAGTATTTT.

The chain employs TRBV10-3 and TRBJ1-1; tentative D call: TRBD1 (6 bases). Deletions cut 6 bases from V and 5 bases from J, with 13 bases between. The CDR3 is 13 residues long. Germline V CDR1 and CDR2: ENHRY, SYGVKD. This CDR3 is CAISPTQGTEAFF. For the CDR3, the DNA is TGTGCCATCAGCCCAACACAGGGAACTGAAGCTTTCTTT.

The V and J genes are TRBV6-8 and TRBJ2-7; a weak D match, TRBD1 (5 bases). CDR3 size: 15 residues. Germline CDR1 MNHGY, CDR2 SAAAGT. The V and J ends lost 7 bases and 0 bases respectively, with 16 bases between them. The CDR3 bases are TGTGCCAGCACCCCCTTGGGCAGGGACTCCTACGAGCAGTACTTC. It yields the protein CASTPLGRDSYEQYF.

V is TRBV28 and J is TRBJ1-5, with 9 nucleotides matching TRBD1. Per the germline V gene, CDR1 is MDHEN and CDR2 is SYDVKM. CDR3 size: 14 residues. The junction had 4 bases not matched to a gene; V was cut back by 6 bases and J by 4 bases. The CDR3 protein is CASRWGQGNQPQHF. Written as DNA, the CDR3 is TGTGCCAGCAGGTGGGGACAGGGAAATCAGCCCCAGCATTTT. Full variable domain (outside the CDR3, taken from reference TRBV28 and TRBJ1-5): DVKVTQSSRYLVKRTGEKVFLECVQDMDHENMFWYRQDPGLGLRLIYFSYDVKMKEKGDIPEGYSVSREKKERFSLILESASTNQTSMYLCASRWGQGNQPQHFGDGTRLSIL.

A word on this clone: This sample includes further DNA sequences coding for the same CDR3. The chain couples TRBV19 to TRBJ2-7, with a weak D call TRBD2 (6 bases). This CDR3 has 14 amino acids. V gave up 3 bases and J gave up 4 bases, with 13 bases separating them. Per germline, CDR1 LNHDA and CDR2 SQIVND (reference sequence). The CDR3 coding sequence is TGTGCCAGTAGTATTACGGGAGTCTCATACGAGCAGTACTTC. It specifies CASSITGVSYEQYF.

The V and J genes are TRBV20-1 and TRBJ1-5; no reliable D call. The CDR3 consists of 11 residues. Trimming took off 5 bases at V and 8 bases at J, with 10 bases between the two ends. Germline CDR1 DFQATT, CDR2 SNEGSKA (reference sequence). CDR3 loop: CSAGPLEPQHF. DNA of the CDR3: TGCAGTGCTGGCCCGCTGGAGCCCCAGCATTTT.

The chain couples TRBV25-1 to TRBJ1-6; 8 positions agree with TRBD1. The germline CDR1 and CDR2 sequences are MGHDK and SYGVNS. V lost 4 bases and J lost 4; bases outside the gene matches: 0. The length of the CDR3 is 14 residues. CDR3 nucleotide sequence: TGTGCCAGCAGTGGGACAGGGTATAATTCACCCCTCCACTTT. Its protein product is CASSGTGYNSPLHF.

The chain uses TRBV7-8 and TRBJ1-2; 7 bases are shared with TRBD1. This CDR3 is 14 amino acids long. CDR1 and CDR2 (germline): SGHVS, FQNEAQ. The V gene end was trimmed by 1 base and the J gene end by 8 bases; junction bases not matched to a gene: 7. CDR3 DNA sequence: TGTGCCAGCAGCTTAGTAGGGGGCAGTGAGGGCTACACCTTC. Amino acid sequence: CASSLVGGSEGYTF.

The gene calls are TRBV4-1 and TRBJ2-1, with D possibly being TRBD1 (5 bases). The CDR3 spans 15 residues. V lost 2 bases, J lost 2 bases, and 10 bases lay in between. Per the germline V gene, CDR1 is MGHRA and CDR2 is YSYEKL. As DNA, the CDR3 is TGCGCCAGCAGCCAACTAGGGGCGGCCTACAATGAGCAGTTCTTC. The encoded protein is CASSQLGAAYNEQFF.

The CDR3 DNA sequence: TGTGCCAGCAGAATAGGGGAGAACACTGAAGCTTTCTTT. Amino acids: CASRIGENTEAFF. The gene calls are TRBV2 and TRBJ1-1; D may be TRBD1 (5 bases). The CDR3 sequence is 13 residues long. With 6 bases removed from V and 1 base from J, the gap between germline ends came to 9 bases. CDR1 and CDR2 (germline): SNHLY, FYNNEI.

This clone was detected once. The genes are TRBV10-3 and TRBJ1-1; D may be TRBD1 (5 bases). The CDR3 is made up of 12 amino acids. From germline, CDR1 is ENHRY and CDR2 SYGVKD. The V and J ends lost 0 bases and 10 bases respectively, with 9 bases between them. This CDR3 reads CAISESTAGAFF. For the CDR3, the DNA is TGTGCCATCAGTGAGTCGACAGCCGGAGCTTTCTTT.

This clone occurred once. DNA for the CDR3: TGTGCCAGCAGCCACAGGGGGCTGAAGAACACTGAAGCTTTCTTT. Residues: CASSHRGLKNTEAFF. V is TRBV27 and J is TRBJ1-1; TRBD1 agrees at 9 bases. This CDR3 has 15 residues. The J segment lost 1 base and the V segment lost 6 bases, leaving 6 bases of the junction unmatched. The germline V gene encodes CDR1 MNHEY and CDR2 SMNVEV (reference sequence).

The chain links TRBV4-3 to TRBJ2-7; D is ambiguous. Trimming cost V 1 base and J 0 bases, with 7 bases left between them. The germline gives CDR1 LGHNA, CDR2 YSLEER. The CDR3 extends over 14 amino acids. CDR3 amino acids: CASSQVASSYEQYF. DNA of the CDR3: TGCGCCAGCAGCCAAGTGGCAAGCTCCTACGAGCAGTACTTC.

CDR3 bases: TGTGCCAGCAGCCCCATCGACAGGAACTATGGCTACACCTTC. Encoded protein: CASSPIDRNYGYTF. J is TRBJ1-2 and V is TRBV7-9; TRBD1 might be the D (6 bases). CDR1 and CDR2 (germline): SEHNR, FQNEAQ (reference sequence). V was pared by 5 bases and J by 2 bases, with 12 bases between. The CDR3 is 14 residues long. The complete variable domain, with remaining parts taken from reference TRBV7-9 and TRBJ1-2, reads DTGVSQNPRHKITKRGQNVTFRCDPISEHNRLYWYRQTLGQGPEFLTYFQNEAQLEKSRLLSDRFSAERPKGSFSTLEIQRTEQGDSAMYLCASSPIDRNYGYTFGSGTRLTVV.

The chain combines TRBV7-9 with TRBJ1-4; D is ambiguous. CDR1 and CDR2 from the germline V gene are SEHNR and FQNEAQ (reference sequence). This CDR3 contains 14 residues. The ends were cut back, 3 bases at V and 4 bases at J, with 9 bases in the middle. DNA of the CDR3: TGTGCCAGCAGCTTCGCAGGCAGTAATGAAAAACTGTTTTTT. Residues: CASSFAGSNEKLFF. Complete variable domain (other parts from reference TRBV7-9 and TRBJ1-4): DTGVSQNPRHKITKRGQNVTFRCDPISEHNRLYWYRQTLGQGPEFLTYFQNEAQLEKSRLLSDRFSAERPKGSFSTLEIQRTEQGDSAMYLCASSFAGSNEKLFFGSGTQLSVL.

This sequence joins TRBV4-2 and TRBJ1-6; 9 nucleotides match TRBD1. J gave up 9 bases and V 2 bases, and 11 bases lay outside the gene matches. CDR3 length: 17 residues. Germline-derived CDR1 and CDR2 are LGHNA and YNFKEQ. The CDR3 DNA sequence: TGTGCCAGCAGCCAATCTACAGGGGGCGGGCGGGGTTCACCCCTCCACTTT. Protein product: CASSQSTGGGRGSPLHF.

The rearrangement links TRBV11-3 to TRBJ1-1; TRBD1 might be the D (6 bases). Germline lookup yields CDR1 SGHNT and CDR2 YENEEA. The CDR3 length is 14 residues. Trimming cost V 5 bases and J 1 base, with 11 bases left between them. CDR3 sequence: CASSVTGRNTEAFF. Written as DNA, the CDR3 is TGTGCCAGCAGCGTAACAGGGCGGAACACTGAAGCTTTCTTT.

The chain combines TRBV11-2 with TRBJ2-7; 8 positions match TRBD1. The CDR3 is made up of 14 amino acids. Germline trimming cut 6 bases from V and 3 bases from J; bases unmatched to any gene: 7. CDR1 and CDR2 from the germline V gene are SGHAT and FQNNGV. The DNA of the CDR3 is TGTGCCAGCAGGGCCGGGACAGGACACTACGAGCAGTACTTC. Its protein is CASRAGTGHYEQYF.

V and J are TRBV10-3 and TRBJ2-3; the match to TRBD2 covers 8 bases. Germline CDR1 is ENHRY and CDR2 is SYGVKD. V lost 8 bases, J lost 1 base, and 8 bases stayed unmatched. CDR3 length: 15 amino acids. The CDR3 protein is CAIGDGTSGTDTQYF. DNA of the CDR3: TGTGCCATCGGCGACGGGACTAGTGGCACAGATACGCAGTATTTT.

The rearrangement links TRBV28 to TRBJ2-2, with 9 bases lining up with TRBD1. Unmatched junction bases numbered 7, after V lost 5 bases and J lost 6 bases. The germline V gene has CDR1 MDHEN and CDR2 SYDVKM. The CDR3 runs 15 residues. The CDR3 coding sequence is TGTGCCAGCAGTAGAGGGGACAGGGTTTCCGGGGAGCTGTTTTTT. Its translation is CASSRGDRVSGELFF.

V gene TRBV28 combines with J gene TRBJ2-7; D might be TRBD2 (6 bases). The CDR3 contains 16 residues. V was clipped by 5 bases and J by 3 bases, with 20 bases between them. Germline V gives CDR1 MDHEN, CDR2 SYDVKM. Written as DNA, the CDR3 is TGTGCCAGCAGTCCCGGGAGCGCGAACTATATCTACGAGCAGTACTTC. This sequence encodes CASSPGSANYIYEQYF.

The chain is built from TRBV27 and TRBJ1-5; 7 bases line up with TRBD1. The CDR3 spans 12 residues. J gave up 4 bases and V 7 bases, and 1 base lay outside the gene matches. Germline lookup yields CDR1 MNHEY and CDR2 SMNVEV (reference sequence). The CDR3, as DNA: TGTGCCAGCAAACAGGGGAATCAGCCCCAGCATTTT. Amino acids: CASKQGNQPQHF.

The chain employs TRBV30 and TRBJ2-7; no reliable D call. Germline assignment: CDR1 GTSNPN and CDR2 SVGIG (reference sequence). The length of the CDR3 is 15 residues. V gave up 0 bases and J gave up 1 base, with 13 bases separating them. In nucleotides, the CDR3 is TGTGCCTGGAGTGTCGGCGGAGCAGCGTCCTACGAGCAGTACTTC. It codes for CAWSVGGAASYEQYF.